This TCR beta chain comes out of a study of sequential checkpoint blockade in melanoma. Repertoires were generated with immunoSEQ multiplex PCR, while TCRdb's copy carries only in-frame clones and drops some. The repertoire consists of 35,000 to 45,000 clones, with about 88% occurring once and the leading ten covering 9.5% to 15%. Treatment given: randomized to nivolumab then ipilimumab (arm A) or the reverse (arm B). The ends lost 4 bases at V and 8 bases at J; junction bases unmatched: 12. Germline CDR1 and CDR2: MNHEY and SMNVEV (reference sequence). This CDR3 region has 15 residues. This chain connects TRBV27 to TRBJ1-2, with TRBD1 identical over 8 bases. The receptor was isolated from a human donor with melanoma. The specimen was CD8+ T cells sorted from blood (inferred from file names), collected from a patient given nivolumab and ipilimumab in sequence. The CDR3 coding sequence is TGTGCCAGCAGTTCGAATATCGGGACAGGAAGGGGCTACACCTTC. Translated, it gives CASSSNIGTGRGYTF.